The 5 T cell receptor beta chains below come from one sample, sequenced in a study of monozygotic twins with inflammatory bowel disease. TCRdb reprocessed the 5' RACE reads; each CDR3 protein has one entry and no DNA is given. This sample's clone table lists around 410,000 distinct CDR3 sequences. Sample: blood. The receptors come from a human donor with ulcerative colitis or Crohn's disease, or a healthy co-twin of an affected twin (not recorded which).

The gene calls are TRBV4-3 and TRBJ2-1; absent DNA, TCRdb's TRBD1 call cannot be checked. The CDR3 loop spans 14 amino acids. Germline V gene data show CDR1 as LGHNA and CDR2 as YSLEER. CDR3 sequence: CASSQSDRHNEQFF.

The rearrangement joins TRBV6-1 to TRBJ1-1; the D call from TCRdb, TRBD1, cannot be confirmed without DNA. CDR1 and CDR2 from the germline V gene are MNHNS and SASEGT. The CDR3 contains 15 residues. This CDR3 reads CASRVQGQGNTEAFF.

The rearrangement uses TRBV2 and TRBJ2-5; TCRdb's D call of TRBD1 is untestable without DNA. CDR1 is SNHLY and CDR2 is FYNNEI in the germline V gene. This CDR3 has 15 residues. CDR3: CASSEDRGVQETQYF.

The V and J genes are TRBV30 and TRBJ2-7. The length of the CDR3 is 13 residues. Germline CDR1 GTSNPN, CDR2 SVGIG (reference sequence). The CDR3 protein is CAWSVRRGYEQYF.

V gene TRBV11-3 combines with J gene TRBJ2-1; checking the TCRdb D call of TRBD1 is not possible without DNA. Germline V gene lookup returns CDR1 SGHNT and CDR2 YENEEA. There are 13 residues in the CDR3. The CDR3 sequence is CASSSPGDNEQFF.